These 18 T cell receptor beta chains originate from one sample sequenced in a study of beta chain features in type 1 diabetes. Expressed TCRB transcripts were sequenced because the entire RNA isolate underwent reverse transcription. The data were produced by immunoSEQ multiplex PCR, yet TCRdb's version contains in-frame clones alone and is incomplete. Here the sample spans 900,000 or so clones, around a sixth being singletons. The sequencing sample was made of naive CD4+ T cells from blood. Receptors were obtained from a woman between 18 and 30 years old in good health.

Only a few counts were recorded for this clone. V usage is TRBV13 and J usage is TRBJ1-4, with 10 bases aligning to TRBD1. V lost 7 bases to trimming and J lost 8 bases; unmatched junction nucleotides: 7. Germline-derived CDR1 and CDR2 are PRHDT and FYEKMQ (reference sequence). The length of the CDR3 is 14 residues. As DNA, the CDR3 is TGTGCCAGCACCCAGACAGGGGGCGAAGAAAAACTGTTTTTT. Amino acid sequence: CASTQTGGEEKLFF. Full variable domain (outside the CDR3, taken from reference TRBV13 and TRBJ1-4): AAGVIQSPRHLIKEKRETATLKCYPIPRHDTVYWYQQGPGQDPQFLISFYEKMQSDKGSIPDRFSAQQFSDYHSELNMSSLELGDSALYFCASTQTGGEEKLFFGSGTQLSVL.

This clone was detected a few times. This chain joins TRBV10-3 and TRBJ1-4, with TRBD1 matching over 9 bases. This CDR3 has 14 residues. CDR1 is ENHRY, CDR2 SYGVKD, per germline. Trimming at V came to 6 bases and at J to 2 bases, leaving 1 base not matched to a gene. CDR3 amino acids: CAIRGTGTNEKLFF. For the CDR3, the DNA is TGTGCCATCAGAGGGACAGGGACTAATGAAAAACTGTTTTTT.

The chain links TRBV6-6 to TRBJ2-5; possibly TRBD2 for D (6 bases). V was shortened by 7 bases and J by 5 bases, with 17 bases between the two germline ends. The CDR3 has 14 amino acids. CDR1 is MNHNY and CDR2 is SVGAGI in the germline V gene (reference sequence). In DNA form, the CDR3 reads TGTGCCAGCAACGAGGGCGGGATCGGGGAGACCCAGTACTTC. It yields the protein CASNEGGIGETQYF.

The chain links TRBV10-3 to TRBJ1-5; D is unresolved. The V and J ends lost 4 bases and 5 bases respectively, with 9 bases between them. This CDR3 comprises 13 residues. The germline gives CDR1 ENHRY, CDR2 SYGVKD. The CDR3 bases are TGTGCCATCAGTGTGTCGGGAGATCAGCCCCAGCATTTT. This encodes CAISVSGDQPQHF.

In its sample, this clone was seen a few times. The gene calls are TRBV29-1 and TRBJ2-3; weak D call: TRBD1 (6 bases). Germline V gives CDR1 SQVTM, CDR2 ANQGSEA. CDR3 size: 13 residues. V was clipped by 4 bases and J by 6 bases, with 14 bases between them. This CDR3 reads CSVGEKRGDTQYF. The CDR3 region has the DNA TGCAGCGTTGGTGAGAAGAGGGGGGATACGCAGTATTTT.

This clone was detected a few times. The chain combines TRBV7-9 with TRBJ2-1, with 7 bases that match TRBD2. J gave up 8 bases and V 6 bases, and 10 bases lay outside the gene matches. The CDR3 runs to 14 residues. Germline assignment: CDR1 SEHNR and CDR2 FQNEAQ (reference sequence). The CDR3 nucleotides are TGTGCCAGCAGTGGACTAGACTTCCCCCATGAGCAGTTCTTC. Amino acid sequence: CASSGLDFPHEQFF.

There are a few counts of this clone. The rearrangement uses TRBV7-8 and TRBJ2-5; D call uncertain. Trimming removed 5 bases at V and 2 bases at J, with 12 bases between. Germline lookup yields CDR1 SGHVS and CDR2 FQNEAQ. This CDR3 is 14 amino acids long. In nucleotides, the CDR3 is TGTGCCAGCAGCCCCCCCGGCACTCAAGAGACCCAGTACTTC. It specifies CASSPPGTQETQYF.

This clone was seen ten or more times. The chain uses TRBV28 and TRBJ2-1; D call uncertain. V was cut by 4 bases and J by 9 bases, with 10 bases left in between. CDR3 length: 12 amino acids. The germline gives CDR1 MDHEN, CDR2 SYDVKM. Here the CDR3 reads CASSWLLSEQFF. CDR3 DNA: TGTGCCAGCAGTTGGCTCCTCAGTGAGCAGTTCTTC.

The chain links TRBV29-1 to TRBJ1-1, with D uncertain. The CDR3 spans 13 residues. The germline V gene has CDR1 SQVTM and CDR2 ANQGSEA. Trimming removed 7 bases from V and 0 bases from J, with 12 bases in between. The CDR3 protein is CSGSTNVNTEAFF. DNA for the CDR3: TGCAGCGGTTCGACAAACGTGAACACTGAAGCTTTCTTT. Full variable domain (rest looked up from reference TRBV29-1 and TRBJ1-1): SAVISQKPSRDICQRGTSLTIQCQVDSQVTMMFWYRQQPGQSLTLIATANQGSEATYESGFVIDKFPISRPNLTFSTLTVSNMSPEDSSIYLCSGSTNVNTEAFFGQGTRLTVV.

The J gene is TRBJ2-7, the V gene TRBV2, with 7 bases that match TRBD1. Germline trimming cut 4 bases from V and 0 bases from J; bases unmatched to any gene: 6. CDR1 and CDR2 (germline): SNHLY, FYNNEI. The CDR3 consists of 15 residues. CDR3 loop: CASSVEQGISYEQYF. DNA of the CDR3: TGTGCCAGCAGTGTGGAACAGGGGATCTCCTACGAGCAGTACTTC.

This clone was detected a few times. V is TRBV9 and J is TRBJ2-3; weak D call: TRBD1 (5 bases). CDR3 size: 16 residues. The germline V gene has CDR1 SGDLS and CDR2 YYNGEE. Trimming pared 4 bases from V and 3 bases from J, leaving 18 bases between. Here the CDR3 reads CASSFTAGSFTDTQYF. The CDR3 DNA sequence: TGTGCCAGCAGCTTTACCGCAGGGTCTTTTACAGATACGCAGTATTTT.

As to this clone: Mismatch with germline at one junction end may stem from a read error. The chain recombines TRBV28 with TRBJ2-1; maybe TRBD1 (5 bases). Per germline, CDR1 MDHEN and CDR2 SYDVKM. The CDR3 spans 12 residues. Here the CDR3 reads CASRGVYDEQFF. DNA for the CDR3: TGTGCCAGCAGAGGGGTCTACGATGAGCAGTTCTTC.

This clone was seen a few times. This rearrangement joins TRBV5-4 to TRBJ2-3, with 9 bases aligning to TRBD2. This CDR3 region has 14 residues. Trimming took 7 bases from V and 2 from J; bases not matched to a gene: 5. CDR1 and CDR2 (germline): SGHNT, YYREEE (reference sequence). The CDR3 sequence: CASELAGVTDTQYF. Written as DNA, the CDR3 is TGTGCCAGCGAACTAGCGGGTGTCACAGATACGCAGTATTTT.

The rearrangement links TRBV7-2 to TRBJ2-7; 8 bases are a match to TRBD1. This CDR3 is built from 15 residues. CDR1 is SGHTA, CDR2 FQGNSA, per germline. Trimming took 6 bases from V and 1 from J; bases not matched to a gene: 8. CDR3 residues: CASSRDRGLSYEQYF. The CDR3 DNA follows: TGTGCCAGCAGTCGAGACAGGGGCCTTTCCTACGAGCAGTACTTC.

V usage is TRBV11-2 and J usage is TRBJ2-7, with D perhaps given as TRBD1 or TRBD2 (6 bases each). Germline CDR1 SGHAT, CDR2 FQNNGV. The CDR3 consists of 16 residues. With 5 bases removed from V and 12 bases from J, the gap between germline ends came to 29 bases. This CDR3 is CASSRGGGDLGAEGYF. In DNA, the CDR3 is TGTGCCAGCAGCCGTGGGGGCGGGGACTTGGGAGCGGAGGGGTACTTC.

V and J are TRBV7-2 and TRBJ1-2; 8 bases are shared with TRBD1. J gave up 8 bases and V 3 bases, and 8 bases lay outside the gene matches. The CDR3 loop spans 14 amino acids. In germline, CDR1 is SGHTA, CDR2 FQGNSA. The CDR3 loop is CASSFDRGGLGYTF. The CDR3 coding sequence is TGTGCCAGCAGCTTCGACAGGGGAGGTTTAGGCTACACCTTC.

This rearrangement joins TRBV9 to TRBJ2-1; unclear D gene. The germline V and J ends were trimmed by 7 bases and 8 bases, with 25 bases remaining between them. Germline V gives CDR1 SGDLS, CDR2 YYNGEE. This CDR3 is 16 amino acids long. CDR3: CASAQVETTTFDEQFF. The CDR3 bases are TGTGCCAGCGCGCAAGTTGAGACAACTACTTTTGATGAGCAGTTCTTC.

This sequence joins TRBV7-3 and TRBJ2-1; maybe TRBD2 (5 bases). Germline CDR1 is SGHTA and CDR2 is FQGTGA. This CDR3 has 15 residues. V lost 2 bases, J lost 5 bases, and 13 bases lay in between. Here the CDR3 DNA reads TGTGCCAGCAGCTTACGTGGCGGGCCAAACAATGAGCAGTTCTTC. It yields the protein CASSLRGGPNNEQFF.